These 24 T cell receptor beta chains came from one sample sequenced in a study of blood T cell repertoires in COVID-19. Clones were read by immunoSEQ multiplex PCR, and TCRdb kept only the in-frame ones, dropping some. The sample gives over 200,000 clones, just under 90% of which show up once; approximately 6.2% is in the top ten. The sample taken for sequencing was peripheral blood. These receptor sequences come from a man between 60 and 75 years old who had recovered from COVID-19.

The CDR3 loop is CSVEDPGTGAGLSGLAKNIQYF. CDR3 nucleotides: TGCAGCGTTGAAGATCCCGGGACAGGGGCCGGTTTGAGCGGTCTAGCCAAAAACATTCAGTACTTC. The chain couples TRBV29-1 to TRBJ2-4; 10 bases line up with TRBD1. The CDR3 consists of 22 residues. Germline CDR1 and CDR2: SQVTM and ANQGSEA. J gave up 0 bases and V 0 bases, and 20 bases lay outside the gene matches.

The chain combines TRBV4-2 with TRBJ2-5; 14 bases agree with TRBD2. The CDR3 extends over 15 amino acids. The junction had 2 bases not matched to a gene; V was cut back by 4 bases and J by 4 bases. Germline CDR1 and CDR2: LGHNA and YNFKEQ. CDR3 nucleotides: TGTGCCAGCAGCCCTGGGACTAGCGGGGGAGAGACCCAGTACTTC. Translated, it gives CASSPGTSGGETQYF.

J is TRBJ2-7 and V is TRBV29-1; 9 bases match TRBD1. The CDR3 contains 14 residues. CDR1 is SQVTM, CDR2 ANQGSEA, per germline. After removal of 3 bases from V and 5 bases from J, the junction contained 8 bases not matched to a gene. CDR3 loop: CSVENPDRGDEQYF. CDR3 sequence (DNA): TGCAGCGTTGAGAACCCGGACAGGGGCGACGAGCAGTACTTC.

The chain combines TRBV7-9 with TRBJ1-3; 7 bases align to TRBD1. This CDR3 spans 15 amino acids. The trim removed 2 bases at V and 8 bases at J, leaving 9 bases unmatched. Germline values: CDR1 SEHNR, CDR2 FQNEAQ (reference sequence). This CDR3 is CASSLRQGTVDTIYF. CDR3 nucleotide sequence: TGTGCCAGCAGCTTAAGACAGGGAACGGTGGACACCATATATTTT.

The rearrangement joins TRBV2 to TRBJ2-3; D call uncertain. V lost 0 bases and J 0 bases, leaving 10 bases between the germline ends. CDR3 length: 16 residues. CDR1 SNHLY and CDR2 FYNNEI come from the germline V gene. CDR3 coding DNA: TGTGCCAGCAGTGAAGCTACCCTATATAGCACAGATACGCAGTATTTT. Translating it yields CASSEATLYSTDTQYF.

The chain combines TRBV28 with TRBJ2-7; TRBD1 aligns across 8 bases. V was pared by 4 bases and J by 4 bases, with 6 bases of the junction left unmatched. Per the germline V gene, CDR1 is MDHEN and CDR2 is SYDVKM. CDR3 length equals 14 residues. This CDR3 is CASSSGTGGYEQYF. In nucleotides, the CDR3 is TGTGCCAGCAGTTCCGGGACAGGAGGATACGAGCAGTACTTC. Together with reference TRBV28 and TRBJ2-7, the CDR3 gives the full variable domain: DVKVTQSSRYLVKRTGEKVFLECVQDMDHENMFWYRQDPGLGLRLIYFSYDVKMKEKGDIPEGYSVSREKKERFSLILESASTNQTSMYLCASSSGTGGYEQYFGPGTRLTVT.

The rearrangement links TRBV5-5 to TRBJ1-5; 7 bases are shared with TRBD1. The germline V gene has CDR1 SGHKS and CDR2 YYEKEE (reference sequence). The V gene end was trimmed by 0 bases and the J gene end by 6 bases; junction bases not matched to a gene: 6. The CDR3 totals 15 residues. The CDR3 region is CASSLERQGSQPQHF. DNA for the CDR3: TGTGCCAGCAGCTTGGAGCGACAGGGAAGTCAGCCCCAGCATTTT.

This clone has a single count. V is TRBV19 and J is TRBJ1-1; D gene ambiguous. Germline CDR1 is LNHDA and CDR2 is SQIVND (reference sequence). The CDR3 totals 14 residues. V lost 6 bases and J 5 bases, leaving 16 bases between the germline ends. CDR3 in DNA: TGTGCCAGTAGGACCTTAGGGAGGGAGACTGAAGCTTTCTTT. This sequence encodes CASRTLGRETEAFF.

The V gene is TRBV6-5, the J gene TRBJ1-1, with D possibly TRBD1 on 5 matching bases. The V end lost 7 bases, the J end lost 4 bases, and 13 bases lay between the germline ends. This CDR3 region has 13 residues. Germline V gene lookup returns CDR1 MNHEY and CDR2 SVGAGI. The CDR3 nucleotides read TGTGCCAGCAAGGGTCGGGGGAGCACTGAAGCTTTCTTT. Amino acids: CASKGRGSTEAFF.

The rearrangement links TRBV10-1 to TRBJ2-1, with 7 bases aligning to TRBD1. The CDR3 has 16 amino acids. Germline V gene data show CDR1 as WNHNN and CDR2 as SYGVQD (reference sequence). The trim removed 3 bases at V and 5 bases at J, leaving 10 bases unmatched. CDR3 protein: CASSDLDRVQDNEQFF. In nucleotides, the CDR3 is TGCGCCAGCAGTGATCTCGACAGGGTGCAGGACAATGAGCAGTTCTTC.

The rearrangement links TRBV30 to TRBJ1-1; D may be TRBD1 (5 bases). V was cut by 2 bases and J by 0 bases, with 7 bases left in between. Germline V gene sequence: CDR1 GTSNPN, CDR2 SVGIG (reference sequence). The length of the CDR3 is 13 residues. For the CDR3, the DNA is TGTGCCTGGAGTACAGGTTTGAACACTGAAGCTTTCTTT. This encodes CAWSTGLNTEAFF.

This chain connects TRBV28 to TRBJ1-1, with D hard to call. V was clipped by 6 bases and J by 1 base, with 6 bases between them. The CDR3 contains 12 residues. Looked up from germline, CDR1 is MDHEN and CDR2 is SYDVKM. CDR3 coding DNA: TGTGCCAGCAGCCCCGGGAACACTGAAGCTTTCTTT. It specifies CASSPGNTEAFF.

Written as DNA, the CDR3 is TGTGCCATCAGTGGGACAGTACATCGAGAGACCCAGTACTTC. Its translation: CAISGTVHRETQYF. This chain joins TRBV10-3 and TRBJ2-5; weak D call: TRBD1 (6 bases). Per germline, CDR1 ENHRY and CDR2 SYGVKD. Trimming left V 4 bases short and J 4 bases short, with 13 bases between. CDR3 length: 14 amino acids.

The V call is TRBV7-2, the J call TRBJ2-6; D gene uncertain. V lost 0 bases and J lost 4, with 7 bases in between. Germline CDR1 SGHTA, CDR2 FQGNSA. The CDR3 has 15 amino acids. CDR3: CASSLAGTGANVLTF. DNA of the CDR3: TGTGCCAGCAGCTTAGCGGGCACGGGGGCCAACGTCCTGACTTTC.

The chain joins TRBV28 to TRBJ2-1; D unresolved. CDR1 is MDHEN, CDR2 SYDVKM, per germline. V was pared by 2 bases and J by 4 bases, with 9 bases between. There are 14 residues in the CDR3. CDR3 amino acids: CASSLPITYNEQFF. As DNA, the CDR3 is TGTGCCAGCAGTTTACCCATCACATACAATGAGCAGTTCTTC.

This clone was seen more than once but under ten times. This CDR3 is also generated by other DNA sequences in the sample. The chain carries TRBV20-1 and TRBJ1-1; D is uncertain. Germline CDR1 and CDR2: DFQATT and SNEGSKA (reference sequence). V lost 0 bases, J lost 5 bases, and 4 bases lay in between. The CDR3 covers 11 residues. The CDR3 loop is CSARDRTEAFF. CDR3 coding DNA: TGCAGTGCTAGAGATCGGACTGAAGCTTTCTTT.

The chain recombines TRBV12-3 or TRBV12-4 with TRBJ2-3; D ambiguous. The V gene lost 1 base and the J gene lost 2 bases, with 4 bases spanning the gap. The CDR3 totals 13 residues. The CDR3: CASSLDITDTQYF. In DNA, the CDR3 is TGTGCCAGCAGTTTAGACATCACAGATACGCAGTATTTT.

The J gene is TRBJ2-5, the V gene TRBV5-6; tentative D call: TRBD2 (5 bases). The CDR3 has 13 residues. Trimming left V 4 bases short and J 5 bases short, with 12 bases between. The germline V gene encodes CDR1 SGHDT and CDR2 YYEEEE. Here the CDR3 DNA reads TGTGCCAGCAGCGAACCACCGGGGGAGACCCAGTACTTC. This translates into CASSEPPGETQYF. Based on the CDR3 plus reference TRBV5-6 and TRBJ2-5, the full variable domain is DAGVTQSPTHLIKTRGQQVTLRCSPKSGHDTVSWYQQALGQGPQFIFQYYEEEERQRGNFPDRFSGHQFPNYSSELNVNALLLGDSALYLCASSEPPGETQYFGPGTRLLVL.

The chain links TRBV28 to TRBJ1-2; 7 bases are shared with TRBD1. Trimming removed 6 bases from V and 5 bases from J; junction bases left unmatched: 6. Per the germline V gene, CDR1 is MDHEN and CDR2 is SYDVKM. The CDR3 totals 13 residues. The CDR3 nucleotides are TGTGCCAGCAGACTGGGACAGAGTTATGGCTACACCTTC. As protein: CASRLGQSYGYTF.

The chain carries TRBV25-1 and TRBJ2-7, with D uncertain. The CDR3 spans 13 residues. In germline, CDR1 is MGHDK, CDR2 SYGVNS. Trimming took off 0 bases at V and 4 bases at J, with 7 bases between the two ends. The CDR3 loop reads CASSEYTAYEQYF. The CDR3 nucleotides are TGTGCCAGCAGTGAATATACCGCGTACGAGCAGTACTTC.

The chain has TRBV5-4 and TRBJ2-6, with D possibly being TRBD1 (6 bases). V was shortened by 4 bases and J by 0 bases, with 11 bases between the two germline ends. Germline V lookup: CDR1 SGHNT, CDR2 YYREEE (reference sequence). The CDR3 covers 16 residues. DNA of the CDR3: TGTGCCAGCAGCAAAGGACAGAACTCTGGGGCCAACGTCCTGACTTTC. Protein sequence: CASSKGQNSGANVLTF.

J is TRBJ1-5 and V is TRBV12-3 or TRBV12-4, with TRBD1 identical over 8 bases. The CDR3 is 13 amino acids. The V and J ends lost 6 bases and 7 bases, in that order; junction bases with no gene match: 5. Here the CDR3 reads CASSLQGGQPQHF. The CDR3 DNA reads TGTGCCAGCAGCCTACAGGGGGGGCAGCCCCAGCATTTT.

V usage is TRBV30 and J usage is TRBJ1-1; TRBD1 is a possible D gene (6 bases). Germline CDR1 GTSNPN, CDR2 SVGIG (reference sequence). The CDR3 is 12 residues long. The V end lost 3 bases, the J end lost 7 bases, and 12 bases lay between the germline ends. CDR3 DNA: TGTGCCTGGAGCGCAACAGGGATTGAAGCTTTCTTT. Translating it yields CAWSATGIEAFF.

The chain employs TRBV5-1 and TRBJ1-1; 9 bases line up with TRBD1. The V segment lost 4 bases and the J segment 4 bases; nucleotides outside the gene matches: 8. Germline assignment: CDR1 SGHRS and CDR2 YFSETQ. This CDR3 has 15 residues. The CDR3 loop reads CASSTQTGGPTEAFF. As DNA, the CDR3 is TGCGCCAGCAGCACCCAGACAGGGGGTCCCACTGAAGCTTTCTTT.